The present T cell receptor beta chain was sequenced within a study of beta chain features in type 1 diabetes. Findings and caveats of the study: In all four CD4+ subsets, TCRB CDR3 length was significantly, moderately reduced in type 1 diabetes.

In regard to this clone: The antigen remains undetermined.

The V end lost 5 bases, the J end lost 0 bases, and 11 bases lay between the germline ends. CDR1 is LNHDA, CDR2 SQIVND, per germline (reference sequence). This CDR3 is built from 15 residues. Sequencing targeted expressed TCRB transcripts, as all isolated RNA had been reverse transcribed. Sequencing was performed with immunoSEQ multiplex PCR; in TCRdb, only in-frame clones are kept and a portion is missing. The table lists about 160,000 clones, 10% to 13% of them singletons. This rearrangement joins TRBV19 to TRBJ1-5; D is possibly TRBD1 (6 bases). The origin of this receptor is a young man with type 1 diabetes. The material sequenced was central memory CD4+ T cells from blood. CDR3 amino acids: CASSERGSSNQPQHF. Written as DNA, the CDR3 is TGTGCCAGTAGTGAAAGGGGGAGTAGCAATCAGCCCCAGCATTTT.